The 26 T cell receptor beta chains in this list originate from one sample, sequenced in a study of OX40 agonist ivuxolimab in advanced cancers. Method: immunoSEQ multiplex PCR; TCRdb's copy keeps in-frame clones and lacks some. The table lists around 87,000 clones, around 94% of them singletons. Here the sequenced sample was CD4+ or CD8+ T cells sorted from blood, taken in a trial of the OX40 agonist ivuxolimab. The receptors come from an adult with an advanced solid tumor such as melanoma, head and neck, liver or kidney cancer.

CDR3 sequence reads: CASSWNYNSPLHF. CDR3 in DNA: TGTGCCAGTAGTTGGAACTATAATTCACCCCTCCACTTT. The chain combines TRBV19 with TRBJ1-6; D is ambiguous. Trimming removed 5 bases at V and 3 bases at J, with 5 bases between. The CDR3 totals 13 residues. From germline, CDR1 is LNHDA and CDR2 SQIVND (reference sequence).

The V call is TRBV27, the J call TRBJ1-1; 9 bases map to TRBD1. From germline, CDR1 is MNHEY and CDR2 SMNVEV (reference sequence). With 2 bases clipped from V and 4 bases from J, the junction kept 2 bases outside the gene matches. The length of the CDR3 is 14 residues. This CDR3 is CASSLPGQGTEAFF. Here the CDR3 DNA reads TGTGCCAGCAGTTTACCGGGACAGGGCACTGAAGCTTTCTTT.

V and J are TRBV27 and TRBJ1-1, with D possibly matching TRBD1 (5 bases). Germline V gene sequence: CDR1 MNHEY, CDR2 SMNVEV (reference sequence). The CDR3 has 14 amino acids. V dropped 5 bases and J dropped 1 base, with 11 bases sitting between them. The CDR3 loop reads CASSVRGTNTEAFF. Here the CDR3 DNA reads TGTGCCAGCAGTGTTAGAGGGACGAACACTGAAGCTTTCTTT.

This sequence joins TRBV7-9 and TRBJ2-7; D unclear. CDR3 size: 12 residues. Germline CDR1 SEHNR, CDR2 FQNEAQ (reference sequence). Deletions cut 0 bases from V and 2 bases from J, with 2 bases between. In DNA form, the CDR3 reads TGTGCCAGCAGCTTAGCCCCCTACGAGCAGTACTTC. Residues: CASSLAPYEQYF.

The chain's CDR3 is CASRGPGLRNNEQFF. Written as DNA, the CDR3 is TGTGCCAGCAGAGGGCCGGGACTACGAAACAATGAGCAGTTCTTC. V is TRBV2 and J is TRBJ2-1; 7 bases align to TRBD2. The V gene's germline CDR1 is SNHLY and CDR2 FYNNEI. V shed 6 bases, J shed 5 bases, and the junction held 10 bases outside the gene matches. CDR3 length equals 15 residues.

The chain is built from TRBV29-1 and TRBJ1-2; TRBD1 might be the D (6 bases). V was trimmed by 4 bases and J by 4 bases, leaving 19 bases between them. The CDR3 runs 15 residues. The germline CDR1 and CDR2 sequences are SQVTM and ANQGSEA. The CDR3 DNA reads as TGCAGCGTTGTGGGACCCCACAGGGACCTCTATGGCTACACCTTC. This gives the protein CSVVGPHRDLYGYTF.

CDR3 DNA sequence: TGTGCCAGCAGTGACGCTCTGGCCTACGAGCAGTACTTC. Amino acid sequence: CASSDALAYEQYF. The V gene is TRBV6-1, the J gene TRBJ2-7; D gene uncertain. The CDR3 totals 13 residues. The V end was cut by 3 bases, the J end by 2 bases, with 8 bases between. Germline V gene data show CDR1 as MNHNS and CDR2 as SASEGT.

The chain is built from TRBV5-4 and TRBJ2-2; D remains unclear. This CDR3 region has 13 residues. Trimming took 1 base from V and 1 from J, leaving 2 bases between them. The germline V gene has CDR1 SGHNT and CDR2 YYREEE (reference sequence). The CDR3 region is CASSLLNTGELFF. The CDR3 DNA reads TGTGCCAGCAGCTTGTTGAACACCGGGGAGCTGTTTTTT.

This clone was detected only once. This chain joins TRBV27 and TRBJ1-1; 8 bases are shared with TRBD1. This CDR3 region has 12 residues. J gave up 8 bases and V 6 bases, and 5 bases lay outside the gene matches. Germline V gene lookup returns CDR1 MNHEY and CDR2 SMNVEV (reference sequence). In DNA form, the CDR3 reads TGTGCCAGCAGCCAGGGGGCGGAAGAAGCTTTCTTT. Encoded protein: CASSQGAEEAFF.

The chain joins TRBV4-1 to TRBJ2-5; 14 positions match TRBD2. The CDR3 consists of 15 residues. Germline V CDR1 and CDR2: MGHRA, YSYEKL. V was clipped by 5 bases and J by 2 bases; unmatched bases: 1. The CDR3 nucleotides read TGCGCCAGCAGCAGGACTAGCGGGAGGCAAGAGACCCAGTACTTC. This sequence encodes CASSRTSGRQETQYF.

Written as DNA, the CDR3 is TGTGCCAGCAGTGAAGCAACCGGAGGGGAGACCCAGTACTTC. It encodes CASSEATGGETQYF. The chain links TRBV6-1 to TRBJ2-5; weak D call: TRBD2 (6 bases). CDR3 length: 14 amino acids. CDR1 MNHNS and CDR2 SASEGT come from the germline V gene. The V and J ends lost 0 bases and 5 bases respectively, with 10 bases between them.

The chain combines TRBV13 with TRBJ2-1; tentatively, D is TRBD2 (6 bases). The CDR3 totals 15 residues. Germline V gene lookup returns CDR1 PRHDT and CDR2 FYEKMQ (reference sequence). The V end was cut by 5 bases, the J end by 0 bases, with 11 bases between. DNA of the CDR3: TGTGCCAGCAGCAGGGGACTTCTCTCCTACAATGAGCAGTTCTTC. Encoded protein: CASSRGLLSYNEQFF.

This chain uses TRBV9 with TRBJ2-1; the match to TRBD2 covers 9 bases. The germline V gene encodes CDR1 SGDLS and CDR2 YYNGEE. V lost 6 bases to trimming and J lost 6 bases; unmatched junction nucleotides: 13. The CDR3 has 16 amino acids. In nucleotides, the CDR3 is TGTGCCAGCACCCCTTCCGCTAGCGGGACCCGCAATGAGCAGTTCTTC. Its translation: CASTPSASGTRNEQFF.

The chain recombines TRBV6-5 with TRBJ1-1; D is uncertain. V lost 2 bases to trimming and J lost 4 bases, with 8 bases between them. The CDR3 contains 13 residues. Looked up from germline, CDR1 is MNHEY and CDR2 is SVGAGI. CDR3 DNA sequence: TGTGCCAGCAGTTACCTCCGTGCCACTGAAGCTTTCTTT. It specifies CASSYLRATEAFF.

The rearrangement links TRBV19 to TRBJ1-5, with TRBD1 as a possible D gene (5 bases). In germline, CDR1 is LNHDA, CDR2 SQIVND (reference sequence). The CDR3 length is 15 residues. Trimming left V 7 bases short and J 0 bases short, with 13 bases between. This CDR3 reads CASTYFGGSNQPQHF. The CDR3, as DNA: TGTGCCAGTACCTATTTCGGGGGTAGCAATCAGCCCCAGCATTTT. Based on the CDR3 plus reference TRBV19 and TRBJ1-5, the full variable domain is DGGITQSPKYLFRKEGQNVTLSCEQNLNHDAMYWYRQDPGQGLRLIYYSQIVNDFQKGDIAEGYSVSREKKESFPLTVTSAQKNPTAFYLCASTYFGGSNQPQHFGDGTRLSIL.

This chain joins TRBV28 and TRBJ2-1, with unresolved D. This CDR3 is built from 13 residues. Trimming took 3 bases from V and 6 from J, leaving 9 bases between them. The V gene's germline CDR1 is MDHEN and CDR2 SYDVKM. CDR3 protein: CASSFVQLNEQFF. The DNA for the CDR3 is TGTGCCAGCAGTTTTGTACAACTCAATGAGCAGTTCTTC.

The rearrangement uses TRBV19 and TRBJ1-5; D possibly corresponds to TRBD1 (6 bases). The CDR3 runs 22 residues. The germline V gene has CDR1 LNHDA and CDR2 SQIVND (reference sequence). With 0 bases removed from V and 9 bases from J, the gap between germline ends came to 36 bases. The CDR3 coding sequence is TGTGCCAGTAGTATAGACGCCTTTACTCTCGCCTACTTTACAGGGACGATGGGGCCCCAGCATTTT. This encodes CASSIDAFTLAYFTGTMGPQHF.

The chain joins TRBV9 to TRBJ2-1; no definite D call. With 2 bases removed from V and 4 bases from J, the gap between germline ends came to 7 bases. Germline loops: CDR1 SGDLS, CDR2 YYNGEE. The CDR3 length is 13 residues. The CDR3 sequence is CASSVPTYNEQFF. The CDR3 DNA is TGTGCCAGCAGCGTTCCGACTTACAATGAGCAGTTCTTC.

This clone was seen just once. The chain recombines TRBV4-1 with TRBJ2-7, with D perhaps matching TRBD1 (6 bases). V lost 4 bases and J lost 1, with 11 bases in between. This CDR3 comprises 14 residues. Germline values: CDR1 MGHRA, CDR2 YSYEKL. This chain's CDR3 is CASSPQTGSYEQYF. CDR3 sequence (DNA): TGCGCCAGCAGCCCGCAGACAGGATCCTACGAGCAGTACTTC.

V usage is TRBV9 and J usage is TRBJ2-1; 9 bases match TRBD2. Losses at the gene ends were 3 bases for V and 8 bases for J; bases not matched to a gene: 12. Germline V gene lookup returns CDR1 SGDLS and CDR2 YYNGEE. CDR3 length equals 16 residues. In DNA, the CDR3 is TGTGCCAGCAGCGCCTTCGGCGGGGGGGCCTCGGATGAGCAGTTCTTC. Translated, it gives CASSAFGGGASDEQFF. Drawing the rest from reference TRBV9 and TRBJ2-1, the complete variable domain is DSGVTQTPKHLITATGQRVTLRCSPRSGDLSVYWYQQSLDQGLQFLIQYYNGEERAKGNILERFSAQQFPDLHSELNLSSLELGDSALYFCASSAFGGGASDEQFFGPGTRLTVL.

This sequence joins TRBV19 and TRBJ1-2, with D maybe TRBD1 (6 bases). The CDR3 is 14 amino acids. V was pared by 3 bases and J by 2 bases, with 10 bases between. From germline, CDR1 is LNHDA and CDR2 SQIVND (reference sequence). The CDR3 here is CASSMSGQNYGYTF. The CDR3 DNA reads as TGTGCCAGTAGTATGTCGGGACAAAACTATGGCTACACCTTC.

This rearrangement joins TRBV13 to TRBJ2-7; a possible D gene is TRBD2 (6 bases). CDR1 and CDR2 from the germline V gene are PRHDT and FYEKMQ (reference sequence). V shed 7 bases and J shed 5 bases, with 21 bases lying between them. The CDR3 sequence is 15 residues long. The CDR3 protein is CASTPGLRGGHEQYF. The DNA of the CDR3 is TGTGCCAGCACCCCGGGACTGCGCGGTGGGCACGAGCAGTACTTC.

In its sample, this clone was seen once. The chain combines TRBV5-6 with TRBJ2-5; TRBD1 might be the D (5 bases). CDR3 length: 14 amino acids. Trimming pared 1 base from V and 1 base from J, leaving 8 bases between. Germline loops: CDR1 SGHDT, CDR2 YYEEEE. CDR3 region: CASSLLGLQETQYF. The CDR3 nucleotides are TGTGCCAGCAGCTTGCTGGGGCTCCAAGAGACCCAGTACTTC.

The chain carries TRBV5-6 and TRBJ1-3, with D tentatively TRBD1 (5 bases). V was clipped by 2 bases and J by 2 bases, with 11 bases between them. Per germline, CDR1 SGHDT and CDR2 YYEEEE. CDR3 length: 15 amino acids. The CDR3 DNA reads TGTGCCAGCAGCTTAGGGCAGGGAGCTGGAAACACCATATATTTT. Protein sequence: CASSLGQGAGNTIYF.

This rearrangement joins TRBV7-3 to TRBJ2-3; 8 bases are shared with TRBD2. Losses at the gene ends were 4 bases for V and 2 bases for J; bases not matched to a gene: 5. The CDR3 is 15 amino acids. Germline CDR1 reads SGHTA; CDR2 reads FQGTGA. CDR3 sequence: CASSSSGSATDTQYF. The CDR3 DNA sequence: TGTGCCAGCAGCTCCAGCGGGAGCGCCACAGATACGCAGTATTTT. Full variable domain (missing parts from reference TRBV7-3 and TRBJ2-3): GAGVSQTPSNKVTEKGKYVELRCDPISGHTALYWYRQSLGQGPEFLIYFQGTGAADDSGLPNDRFFAVRPEGSVSTLKIQRTERGDSAVYLCASSSSGSATDTQYFGPGTRLTVL.

The chain couples TRBV9 to TRBJ2-7; D may be TRBD2 (5 bases). Per the germline V gene, CDR1 is SGDLS and CDR2 is YYNGEE. Between the trimmed V and J ends, which lost 0 bases and 2 bases, there was a span of 9 bases. The CDR3 sequence is 14 residues long. CDR3 nucleotides: TGTGCCAGCAGCGTAGAAGCGGACCCCTACGAGCAGTACTTC. Translating it yields CASSVEADPYEQYF. The variable domain in full, with the rest retrieved from reference TRBV9 and TRBJ2-7, is DSGVTQTPKHLITATGQRVTLRCSPRSGDLSVYWYQQSLDQGLQFLIQYYNGEERAKGNILERFSAQQFPDLHSELNLSSLELGDSALYFCASSVEADPYEQYFGPGTRLTVT.